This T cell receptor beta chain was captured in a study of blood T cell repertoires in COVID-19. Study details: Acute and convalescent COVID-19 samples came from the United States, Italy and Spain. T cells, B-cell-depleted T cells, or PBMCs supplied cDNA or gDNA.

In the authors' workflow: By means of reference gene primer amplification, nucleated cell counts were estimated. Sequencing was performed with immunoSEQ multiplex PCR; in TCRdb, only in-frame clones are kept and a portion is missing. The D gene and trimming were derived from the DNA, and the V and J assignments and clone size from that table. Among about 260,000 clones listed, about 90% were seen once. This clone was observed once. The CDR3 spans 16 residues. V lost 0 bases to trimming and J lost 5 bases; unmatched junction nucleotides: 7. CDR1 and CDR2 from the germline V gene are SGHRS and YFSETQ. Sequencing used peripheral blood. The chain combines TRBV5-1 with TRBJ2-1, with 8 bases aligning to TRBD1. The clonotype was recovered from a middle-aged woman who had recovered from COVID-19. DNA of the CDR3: TGCGCCAGCAGCTTGGTGGTCAGGGGGCTGGACAATGAGCAGTTCTTC. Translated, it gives CASSLVVRGLDNEQFF.